A selection of T cell receptor beta chains follows, all from one sample in a study of blood T cell repertoires in COVID-19. Clones were read by immunoSEQ multiplex PCR, and TCRdb kept only the in-frame ones, dropping some. The sample shows under 100,000 clones, approximately 91% of them seen only once. Sequenced sample: peripheral blood. The source is a woman aged 65 to 85 with acute or convalescent COVID-19. Each CDR3 is given with its conserved first and last residue. A D gene is named only where the DNA matches it firmly. The size field is filled for only some rows; it gives once, few, many or a size class.

CDR3 DNA	CDR3 protein	D gene	clone size	V gene	J gene
TGTGCCAGTGGAGGGAACAGGTTTCTTGAAGCTTTCTTT	CASGGNRFLEAFF	-	-	TRBV7-9	TRBJ1-1
TGTGCCAGCACCACGAAATCTCGGGATCAGCCCCAGCATTTT	CASTTKSRDQPQHF	-	-	TRBV7-2	TRBJ1-5
TGTGCCAGCACCCCCGACAGCCGCCCCGGCTACACCTTC	CASTPDSRPGYTF	-	-	TRBV28	TRBJ1-2
TGTGCCAGCAGGACTAGCGGCCAAGAGACCCAGTACTTC	CASRTSGQETQYF	TRBD2	once	TRBV6-5	TRBJ2-5
TGTGCCAGCAGAGGGGTGGGATTTCAGCCCCAGCATTTT	CASRGVGFQPQHF	-	-	TRBV12-3/TRBV12-4	TRBJ1-5
TGCAGCGTTGAAGGACTGTACAGGGGGGGAGAGACCCAGTACTTC	CSVEGLYRGGETQYF	-	-	TRBV29-1	TRBJ2-5
TGTGCCAGCAGCTTCGGGGCTAATGAAAAACTGTTTTTT	CASSFGANEKLFF	-	-	TRBV5-5	TRBJ1-4
TGTGCCACCAGCATTGCGGGTACTGAAGCTTTCTTT	CATSIAGTEAFF	-	-	TRBV15	TRBJ1-1
TGTGCCAGTAGTTTCGGGGGGGCTGGGATGGAGACCCAGTACTTC	CASSFGGAGMETQYF	TRBD2	-	TRBV19	TRBJ2-5
TGTGCCACCGGACCGCGAGCGGGAGGCCTTAATGAGCAGTTCTTC	CATGPRAGGLNEQFF	TRBD2	-	TRBV19	TRBJ2-1
TGTGCCTGGAGCAGGGGCCGCGCCTACGAGCAGTACTTC	CAWSRGRAYEQYF	-	-	TRBV30	TRBJ2-7
TGTGCCAGCAGCTTACTAGGCCTAGCGGGGGGACCTAGCACAGATACGCAGTATTTT	CASSLLGLAGGPSTDTQYF	TRBD2	-	TRBV6-2/TRBV6-3	TRBJ2-3
TGTGCCAGCAGACAATACAGGGGGTACACTGAAGCTTTCTTT	CASRQYRGYTEAFF	TRBD1	once	TRBV5-6	TRBJ1-1
TGTGCCAGCAGTTTGCCAGGGAGGCCTGAAGCTTTCTTT	CASSLPGRPEAFF	-	-	TRBV28	TRBJ1-1
TGTGCCAGCAGGAGGGTAGGCACAGATACGCAGTATTTT	CASRRVGTDTQYF	-	-	TRBV28	TRBJ2-3
TGTGCCAGCAGCCAGGCCCCCCCGGGGAGGGCGCAACAATATGGCTACACCTTC	CASSQAPPGRAQQYGYTF	-	-	TRBV3-1/TRBV3-2	TRBJ1-2
TGTGCTAGCAGCTTAGCGGGAGCGCCCGGCGGGGAGCTGTTTTTT	CASSLAGAPGGELFF	TRBD2	-	TRBV7-7	TRBJ2-2
TGTGCCAGCAGCCGGACTAGACAGCAAGAGACCCAGTACTTC	CASSRTRQQETQYF	TRBD2	-	TRBV5-5	TRBJ2-5
TGTGCCAGCAGGGGGACAGGGCCCTATGGCTACACCTTC	CASRGTGPYGYTF	TRBD1	-	TRBV28	TRBJ1-2
TGTGCCAGCAGCCAAGATCAGGGGTCCTATGGCTACACCTTC	CASSQDQGSYGYTF	-	-	TRBV14	TRBJ1-2
TGTGCCAGCAGCTTAGCGCGGGACCAAGAGACCCAGTACTTC	CASSLARDQETQYF	-	-	TRBV7-9	TRBJ2-5
TGTGCCAGCCACCGGGGGGGTCAGCCCCAGCATTTT	CASHRGGQPQHF	-	-	TRBV6-1	TRBJ1-5
TGCGCCAGCAGACAGCAGAACACTGAAGCTTTCTTT	CASRQQNTEAFF	-	-	TRBV5-1	TRBJ1-1
TGTGCCAGCACCTCGGGGTTGCTGGTGACCCAGTACTTC	CASTSGLLVTQYF	-	-	TRBV11-2	TRBJ2-5
TGCAGCGCTGGAGGGACAGGGTCCCTGAGCTATGGCTACACCTTC	CSAGGTGSLSYGYTF	TRBD1	-	TRBV29-1	TRBJ1-2
TGTGCCAGCAGAGAACAGGGGAGTGAAAAACTGTTTTTT	CASREQGSEKLFF	TRBD1	-	TRBV2	TRBJ1-4
TGTGCCACCGGGGAGGCGGGGAAGGACACCGGGGAGCTGTTTTTT	CATGEAGKDTGELFF	-	-	TRBV24-1	TRBJ2-2
TGTGCCACCAGTTCGAGAGTCGGACTAGCGGGGCAAGAGACCCAGTACTTC	CATSSRVGLAGQETQYF	TRBD2	-	TRBV24-1	TRBJ2-5
TGTGCCAGCAGCTTAGTGGCAGGGCCCTTCCCAGCTTTCTTT	CASSLVAGPFPAFF	-	once	TRBV7-8	TRBJ1-1
TGTGCCAGCAGCCCCGGCAGGACAATTAGGGGCTATGGCTACACCTTC	CASSPGRTIRGYGYTF	-	few	TRBV11-3	TRBJ1-2
TGTGCCAGCAGTGAAGCGCTAGGATACGAGCAGTACTTC	CASSEALGYEQYF	-	-	TRBV6-1	TRBJ2-7
TGTGCCAGCAGCTTAGGGGCAGGGCCTGGAAACACCATATATTTT	CASSLGAGPGNTIYF	-	-	TRBV7-9	TRBJ1-3
TGCGCCAGCAGCTTGCAGGGGCTCCACTCTGGAAACACCATATATTTT	CASSLQGLHSGNTIYF	-	-	TRBV5-1	TRBJ1-3
TGTGCCAGCAGCCGCCGCGGGACCGGGGAGCTGTTTTTT	CASSRRGTGELFF	-	once	TRBV3-1/TRBV3-2	TRBJ2-2
TGTGCCAGCAGCTTGACGGCTAGCGGGAACACCGGGGAGCTGTTTTTT	CASSLTASGNTGELFF	TRBD2	-	TRBV5-5	TRBJ2-2
TGTGCCAGTAGTAGGACCGACAGGGACAATCAGCCCCAGCATTTT	CASSRTDRDNQPQHF	TRBD1	once	TRBV19	TRBJ1-5
TGTGCCAGTAGCGACAGGGGGCGGAATTCACCCCTCCACTTT	CASSDRGRNSPLHF	TRBD1	-	TRBV19	TRBJ1-6
TGTGCCAGCAGTACGGGAAACTATGGCTACACCTTC	CASSTGNYGYTF	-	-	TRBV28	TRBJ1-2
TGTGCCAGTAGTATTAAGGGGGACACTGAAGCTTTCTTT	CASSIKGDTEAFF	-	-	TRBV19	TRBJ1-1
TGTGCCAGCAGTTATTTTCGGGGGGCGGAGACCCAGTACTTC	CASSYFRGAETQYF	-	-	TRBV6-5	TRBJ2-5
TGTGCCAGCAGCATGACAGGGGTCGGCGGGGGCTACACCTTC	CASSMTGVGGGYTF	TRBD1	once	TRBV5-6	TRBJ1-2
TGTGCCAGCAGTTCTAGTTCTGAAGCTTTCTTT	CASSSSSEAFF	-	-	TRBV28	TRBJ1-1
TGTGCCAGCAGTTACGACCGCAGGGCAGCGACCAACATTCAGTACTTC	CASSYDRRAATNIQYF	-	-	TRBV6-5	TRBJ2-4
TGTGCCAGCTCACTGGGACAGAGCACAGATACGCAGTATTTT	CASSLGQSTDTQYF	TRBD1	-	TRBV18	TRBJ2-3
TGTGCCAGCAGCGCGGCCGGGACAGGGACCTACAATGAGCAGTTCTTC	CASSAAGTGTYNEQFF	TRBD1	-	TRBV9	TRBJ2-1
TGTGCCAGCAAGCCGGGACAGGGTACAGATACGCAGTATTTT	CASKPGQGTDTQYF	TRBD1	-	TRBV6-5	TRBJ2-3
TGTGCCAGCAGTGCCTCCGGGACAGGGAAAGATACGCAGTATTTT	CASSASGTGKDTQYF	TRBD1	-	TRBV25-1	TRBJ2-3
TGCGCCAGCAGTGAAACTTTTAACAATGAGCAGTTCTTC	CASSETFNNEQFF	-	-	TRBV10-1	TRBJ2-1